These 7 T cell receptor beta chains originate from one sample sequenced in a study of cytomegalovirus exposure and HLA in healthy donors. In the PCR, 60 Vbeta and 13 Jbeta primers were used. Using immunoSEQ multiplex PCR, the repertoire was profiled, and TCRdb retains in-frame clones only, with some absent. Of over 65,000 clones in the sample, about 76% are singletons; the top ten hold around 15%. Input material: PBMCs. The receptors here all came from a woman in her thirties or forties in good health and CMV-seropositive.

This clone was detected a few times. The rearrangement joins TRBV4-2 to TRBJ2-1; 8 bases are shared with TRBD2. There are 17 residues in the CDR3. Germline V gene sequence: CDR1 LGHNA, CDR2 YNFKEQ. The V segment lost 0 bases and the J segment 4 bases; nucleotides outside the gene matches: 8. CDR3 sequence (DNA): TGTGCCAGCAGCCAAGATCGGAGTAGCGGGGCTTACAATGAGCAGTTCTTC. Protein product: CASSQDRSSGAYNEQFF.

V gene TRBV10-2 combines with J gene TRBJ1-6; D might be TRBD1 (5 bases). Germline V lookup: CDR1 WSHSY, CDR2 SAAADI. The CDR3 is 12 residues long. Trimming shortened V by 4 bases and J by 7 bases, and 5 bases separated the two germline ends. The CDR3 spells CASSGQNSPLHF. The DNA for the CDR3 is TGCGCCAGCAGTGGACAGAATTCACCCCTCCACTTT.

The chain carries TRBV9 and TRBJ2-7; TRBD1 matches 10 bases. In germline, CDR1 is SGDLS, CDR2 YYNGEE. Trimming cost V 0 bases and J 3 bases; bases outside gene matches: 6. This CDR3 spans 16 amino acids. Here the CDR3 reads CASSVGGTGEVYEQYF. CDR3 coding DNA: TGTGCCAGCAGCGTAGGGGGGACAGGGGAGGTCTACGAGCAGTACTTC.

This clone was detected once. The rearrangement links TRBV18 to TRBJ1-4; D gene uncertain. Looked up from germline, CDR1 is KGHSH and CDR2 is LQKENI. V gave up 4 bases and J gave up 0 bases, with 9 bases separating them. This CDR3 is built from 15 residues. Written as DNA, the CDR3 is TGTGCCAGCTCACGGATGGGAGCAACTAATGAAAAACTGTTTTTT. The encoded protein is CASSRMGATNEKLFF.

The chain couples TRBV12-5 to TRBJ1-5; D call uncertain. V shed 8 bases and J shed 6 bases, with 14 bases lying between them. This CDR3 spans 13 amino acids. Germline CDR1 reads LGHNT; CDR2 reads FRNRAP. Here the CDR3 reads CASRPAGLQPQHF. CDR3 coding DNA: TGTGCTAGTCGGCCTGCGGGCCTTCAGCCCCAGCATTTT.

The rearrangement links TRBV23-1 to TRBJ2-5; weak D call: TRBD1 (5 bases). TRBV23-1 is filed as an ORF, its function uncertain. The V and J ends lost 4 bases and 0 bases respectively, with 12 bases between them. The CDR3 length is 15 residues. Written as DNA, the CDR3 is TGCGCCAGCAGTCTGGAAAGGACACACCAAGAGACCCAGTACTTC. This codes for CASSLERTHQETQYF.

The chain carries TRBV7-2 and TRBJ1-4; no clear D gene. The CDR3 totals 14 residues. The V gene's germline CDR1 is SGHTA and CDR2 FQGNSA. Trimming removed 3 bases at V and 8 bases at J, with 13 bases between. CDR3 bases: TGTGCCAGCAGCTTTGAGTCTTCCGCGGAAAAACTGTTTTTT. Translation: CASSFESSAEKLFF. The full variable domain, in which reference TRBV7-2 and TRBJ1-4 provide the parts outside the CDR3, is GAGVSQSPSNKVTEKGKDVELRCDPISGHTALYWYRQSLGQGLEFLIYFQGNSAPDKSGLPSDRFSAERTGGSVSTLTIQRTQQEDSAVYLCASSFESSAEKLFFGSGTQLSVL.